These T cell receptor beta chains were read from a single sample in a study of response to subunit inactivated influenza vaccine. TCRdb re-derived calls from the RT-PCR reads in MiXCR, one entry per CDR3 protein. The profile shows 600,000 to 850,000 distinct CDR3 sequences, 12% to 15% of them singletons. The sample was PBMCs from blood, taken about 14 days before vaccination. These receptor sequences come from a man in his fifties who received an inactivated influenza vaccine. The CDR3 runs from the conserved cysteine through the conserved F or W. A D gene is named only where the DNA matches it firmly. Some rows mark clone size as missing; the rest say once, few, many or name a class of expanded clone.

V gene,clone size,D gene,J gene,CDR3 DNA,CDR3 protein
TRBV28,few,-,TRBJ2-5,TGTGCCAGCAGTTCAACTAAGACCCAGTACTTC,CASSSTKTQYF
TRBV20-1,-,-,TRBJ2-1,TGCAGTGCTAGGACAGGGAGGGGCAAACTTAACTCCTACAATGAGCAGTTCTTC,CSARTGRGKLNSYNEQFF
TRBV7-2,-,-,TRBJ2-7,TGTGCCAGCAGCTTAGTAAGGGCCCCGGGGGAGCAGTACTTC,CASSLVRAPGEQYF
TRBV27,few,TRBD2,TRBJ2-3,TGTGCCAGCAGGGCTAGCGGGAGGGCCTGGGCAGATACGCAGTATTTT,CASRASGRAWADTQYF
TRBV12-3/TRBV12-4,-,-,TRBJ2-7,TGTGCCAGCAGTTTAGGGCATGGCTCCTACGAGCAGTACTTC,CASSLGHGSYEQYF
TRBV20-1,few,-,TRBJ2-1,TGCAGTGCCCCCGGGACTGTCTTCTACAATGAGCAGTTCTTC,CSAPGTVFYNEQFF
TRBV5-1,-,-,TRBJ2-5,TGCGCCAGCAGCCAGGGGCGGGATGGGGCGGACACCCTTCGAGAGACCCAGTACTTC,CASSQGRDGADTLRETQYF
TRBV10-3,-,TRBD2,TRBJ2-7,TGTGCCATCAGCGAGGGACTAGTCATCTACGAGCAGTACTTC,CAISEGLVIYEQYF
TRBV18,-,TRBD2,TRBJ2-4,TGTGCCAGCTCGGAGCGGGGCTTCGACAAAAACATTCAGTACTTC,CASSERGFDKNIQYF
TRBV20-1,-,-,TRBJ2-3,TGCAGTGCTAGAAGCGGGACAGATACGCAGTATTTT,CSARSGTDTQYF
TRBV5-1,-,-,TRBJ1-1,TGCGCCAGACTACTATCAGACTTCACTGAAGCTTTCTTT,CARLLSDFTEAFF
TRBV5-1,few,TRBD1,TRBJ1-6,TGCGCCAGCAGCTTGGACAGGGGTTTAAATTCACCCCTCCACTTT,CASSLDRGLNSPLHF
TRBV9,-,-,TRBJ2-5,TGTGCCAGCAGCGCAAGTGGGATGAGCGAGACCCAGTACTTC,CASSASGMSETQYF
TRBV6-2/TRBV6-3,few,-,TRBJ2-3,TGTGCCAGCAGTCAAGAAGGGACCACAGATACGCAGTATTTT,CASSQEGTTDTQYF
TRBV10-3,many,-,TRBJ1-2,TGTGCCAAGAGCGAGACGGGCAGGGAAGGCTACACCTTC,CAKSETGREGYTF
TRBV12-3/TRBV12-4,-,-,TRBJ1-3,TGTGCCAGCAGTTCAAGACAGGTATCCGGAAACACCATATATTTT,CASSSRQVSGNTIYF
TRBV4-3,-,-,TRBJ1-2,TGCGCCAGCAGCTACTACTTATGGGGCTATGGCTACACCTTC,CASSYYLWGYGYTF
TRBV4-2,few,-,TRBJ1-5,TGTGCCAGCAGCGCATGGATGGGAAATCAGCCCCAGCATTTT,CASSAWMGNQPQHF
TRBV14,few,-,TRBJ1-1,TGTGCCAGCAGCCAATCTATGGGGAACACTGAAGCTTTCTTT,CASSQSMGNTEAFF
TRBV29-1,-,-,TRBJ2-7,TGCAGCGTCCGCCGGGTCACAGGTAGCTACGAGCAGTACTTC,CSVRRVTGSYEQYF
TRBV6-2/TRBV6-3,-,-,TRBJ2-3,TGTGCCAGCAGGACACAGGGAATTTCTAGCACAGATACGCAGTATTTT,CASRTQGISSTDTQYF
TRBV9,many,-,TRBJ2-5,TGTGCCAGCAGCGGTACAGCTGGAGAGACCCAGTACTTC,CASSGTAGETQYF
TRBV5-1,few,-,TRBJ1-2,TGCGCCAGCAGCTTGGCCCAATTTGACAGAAGGGGTAACTATGGCTACACCTTC,CASSLAQFDRRGNYGYTF
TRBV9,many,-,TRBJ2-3,TGTGCCAGCAGCGTTGAGCGGGGCACAGATACGCAGTATTTT,CASSVERGTDTQYF
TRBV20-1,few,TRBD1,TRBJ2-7,TGCAGTGCTACCTACGACAGGGGCTACGAGCAGTACTTC,CSATYDRGYEQYF
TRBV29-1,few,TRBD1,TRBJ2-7,TGCAGCGCCCCGGGACAGGGGGAGGAGCAGTACTTC,CSAPGQGEEQYF
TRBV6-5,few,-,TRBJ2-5,TGTGCCAGCAAGGGTGGAGGGGAGACCCAGTACTTC,CASKGGGETQYF
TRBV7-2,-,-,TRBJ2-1,TGTGCCAGCAGCTTAGGTTCTAGAGGCTACAATGAGCAGTTCTTC,CASSLGSRGYNEQFF
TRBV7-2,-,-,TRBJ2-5,TGTGCCAGCAGCCCTGGGCCCGGGGAGACCCAGTACTTC,CASSPGPGETQYF
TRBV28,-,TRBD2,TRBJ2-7,TGTGCCAGCAGGGTAGCGGGACGCTACGAGCAGTACTTC,CASRVAGRYEQYF
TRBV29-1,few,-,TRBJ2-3,TGCAGCGTTGATTCCACGATCCGAGATACGCAGTATTTT,CSVDSTIRDTQYF
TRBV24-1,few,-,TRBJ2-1,TGTGCCACCAGTCGGCAGGGGAGTCTCTACAATGAGCAGTTCTTC,CATSRQGSLYNEQFF
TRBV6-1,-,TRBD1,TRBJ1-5,TGTGCCAGCAGTCCGTCGGGACAGGGTGGGCAGCCCCAGCATTTT,CASSPSGQGGQPQHF
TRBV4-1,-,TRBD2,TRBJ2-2,TGCGCCAGCAGCCAAGATTCTCGTACTAGCGGGGGGGCCACCGGGGAGCTGTTTTTT,CASSQDSRTSGGATGELFF
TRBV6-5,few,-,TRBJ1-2,TGTGCCAGCAGCAAACGATTCTATGGCTACACCTTC,CASSKRFYGYTF
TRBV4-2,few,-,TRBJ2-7,TGTGCCAGCAGCCAAGACCTCCTAAGACAGGTCACGGCCTACGAGCAGTACTTC,CASSQDLLRQVTAYEQYF
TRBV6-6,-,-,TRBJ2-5,TGTGCCAGCAGTTACGAGCCTTCCGAGACCCAGTACTTC,CASSYEPSETQYF
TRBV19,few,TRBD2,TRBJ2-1,TGTGCCAGTAGTAACCGACTAGCGGGAGCCTCCTACAATGAGCAGTTCTTC,CASSNRLAGASYNEQFF
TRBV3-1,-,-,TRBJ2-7,TGTGCCAGCAGCCTTTTTCGGAGCAAACTAAGGACCTACGAGCAGTACTTC,CASSLFRSKLRTYEQYF
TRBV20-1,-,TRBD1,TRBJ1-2,TGCAGTGCTAGAGGGACAGGAGGCCTTGGTGGCTACACCTTC,CSARGTGGLGGYTF
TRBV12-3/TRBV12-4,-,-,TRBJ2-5,TGTGCCAGCAGTCCCGAACAAAGGGGTCTGGAGACCCAGTACTTC,CASSPEQRGLETQYF
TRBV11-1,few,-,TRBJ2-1,TGTGCCAGCAGCCATCCCCGGGGGCGCGAGCAGTTCTTC,CASSHPRGREQFF